This T cell receptor beta chain was captured by sequencing in a study of CD8+CD57+ T cells in acquired aplastic anemia. Study overall: Sorted CD4+ plus CD8+ cells gave DNA averaging roughly 3 ug.

Study-level results: Patients shared twenty-nine CD8+ CDR3 sequences with controls. No significant patient-versus-control difference appeared in CD8+ Simpson's diversity.

The germline CDR1 and CDR2 sequences are SEHNR and FQNEAQ (reference sequence). This CDR3 is built from 15 residues. V was trimmed by 7 bases and J by 4 bases, leaving 14 bases between them. Concerning this clonotype: No antigen is known for it.

CD8+CD57+ cell expansion, shown by flow cytometry, had occurred in the patients selected for sequencing. Blood was sampled before the patients had received any therapy. CDR3 and TCR beta VDJ profiling relied on genomic DNA as the template. TCRdb passed the reads through MiXCR, listing each CDR3 protein once. The table lists roughly 200,000 distinct CDR3 sequences, roughly 63% of them singletons. The V call is TRBV7-9, the J call TRBJ2-6, with D uncertain. This clonotype was sampled from a human donor with aplastic anemia. The sample comprised sorted CD4+, CD8+, or CD8+CD57+ T cells (not recorded which) from PBMCs. CDR3 in DNA: TGTGCCAGCAATGCGCTCGAGGCCGGGGCCAACGTCCTGACTTTC. Translated, it gives CASNALEAGANVLTF.